Below, 21 T cell receptor beta chains from the same sample are listed, as sequenced in a study of T cells in Graves' hyperthyroidism and ophthalmopathy. RNA transcripts gave rise to amplified TCR beta CDR3 regions. A set of HTBI primers served as the primers for a first-round RT-PCR of the TCR CDR3. One entry per CDR3 protein results from TCRdb running MiXCR on the multiplex PCR reads. The data contain 250,000 to 400,000 distinct CDR3 sequences, about 13% of them seen just once; the ten biggest clones take up 34%. Sequenced: blood. The receptor set was obtained from a woman between 40 and 55 years old with Graves' ophthalmopathy.

A few counts support this clonotype. This CDR3 reads CASSIAPTGNTEAFF. CDR3 in DNA: TGTGCCAGTAGTATAGCCCCCACAGGAAACACTGAAGCTTTCTTT. This chain joins TRBV19 and TRBJ1-1; possible D gene TRBD1, 5 bases. The CDR3 totals 15 residues. V gave up 1 base and J gave up 2 bases, with 11 bases separating them. The germline V gene has CDR1 LNHDA and CDR2 SQIVND (reference sequence).

This clonotype was seen only once. A much larger clone lies a single base off, so this may be a read error. The V gene is TRBV10-3, the J gene TRBJ2-3, with 7 bases matching TRBD1. CDR1 ENHRY and CDR2 SYGVKD come from the germline V gene. This CDR3 has 15 amino acids. The CDR3 loop is CAIKGAGSEIDTLYF. As DNA, the CDR3 is TGTGCCATCAAGGGGGCAGGGTCCGAGATCGATACGCTGTATTTT.

There are a few counts of this clonotype. The rearrangement links TRBV6-6 to TRBJ1-5; no clear D. The CDR3 covers 14 residues. CDR1 is MNHNY and CDR2 is SVGAGI in the germline V gene (reference sequence). The germline V and J ends were trimmed by 2 bases and 7 bases, with 12 bases remaining between them. The CDR3 loop is CASSYGRENQPQHF. CDR3 nucleotide sequence: TGTGCCAGCAGTTACGGAAGGGAAAACCAGCCCCAGCATTTT.

This clonotype was detected ten times or more. The chain couples TRBV5-8 to TRBJ1-1, with D unresolved. The CDR3 contains 12 residues. V lost 0 bases, J lost 8 bases, and 8 bases lay in between. Per the germline V gene, CDR1 is SGHTS and CDR2 is YDEGEE. The CDR3 protein is CASSLERREAFF. For the CDR3, the DNA is TGTGCCAGCAGCTTGGAGCGCCGCGAAGCTTTCTTT.

This clonotype was counted many times. The chain joins TRBV20-1 to TRBJ2-1; D remains ambiguous. The CDR3 totals 10 residues. Trimming stripped 5 bases from V and 9 bases from J, with 8 bases between. The V gene's germline CDR1 is DFQATT and CDR2 SNEGSKA (reference sequence). The DNA of the CDR3 is TGCAGTGCTCGACGGCGTGAGCAGTTCTTC. Its translation is CSARRREQFF.

This clonotype was found many times. V is TRBV19 and J is TRBJ1-5, with D tentatively TRBD1 (6 bases). Germline V gives CDR1 LNHDA, CDR2 SQIVND (reference sequence). V shed 4 bases and J shed 0 bases, with 19 bases lying between them. The CDR3 sequence is 18 residues long. The CDR3 DNA sequence: TGTGCCAGTAGTAGAGGACAGAGCGGGGATTATAGCAATCAGCCCCAGCATTTT. This codes for CASSRGQSGDYSNQPQHF.

The chain recombines TRBV30 with TRBJ2-1; D uncertain. In germline, CDR1 is GTSNPN, CDR2 SVGIG (reference sequence). Trimming left V 2 bases short and J 8 bases short, with 10 bases between. There are 12 residues in the CDR3. This CDR3 reads CAWSRTVDEQFF. The CDR3 DNA is TGTGCCTGGAGTAGGACCGTCGATGAGCAGTTCTTC. Supplemented by reference TRBV30 and TRBJ2-1, the full variable domain reads SQTIHQWPATLVQPVGSPLSLECTVEGTSNPNLYWYRQAAGRGLQLLFYSVGIGQISSEVPQNLSASRPQDRQFILSSKKLLLSDSGFYLCAWSRTVDEQFFGPGTRLTVL.

A note on this clonotype: This may be a read error, as it is one base from a much larger clone. Likely a read error: the CDR3 ends without its conserved phenylalanine or tryptophan. The chain is built from TRBV19 and TRBJ2-5; D perhaps matches TRBD1 (6 bases). The CDR3 runs to 15 residues. Between the trimmed V and J ends, which lost 3 bases and 4 bases, there was a span of 15 bases. The germline V gene has CDR1 LNHDA and CDR2 SQIVND (reference sequence). The CDR3 DNA is TGTGCCAGTAGTATGCAGGGGAAGTTCGGAGAGACCCAGTACCTC. Translated, it gives CASSMQGKFGETQYL.

This clonotype came up many times. This chain joins TRBV5-1 and TRBJ2-5, with D unclear. In germline, CDR1 is SGHRS, CDR2 YFSETQ. The length of the CDR3 is 13 residues. Trimming stripped 7 bases from V and 2 bases from J, with 12 bases between. The CDR3 DNA reads as TGCGCCAGCCTACCGGACCAACAAGAGACCCAGTACTTC. Translated, it gives CASLPDQQETQYF.

The table lists this clonotype with many counts. This sequence joins TRBV2 and TRBJ1-6; D remains unclear. The CDR3 covers 14 residues. Germline values: CDR1 SNHLY, CDR2 FYNNEI. The V gene lost 5 bases and the J gene lost 4 bases, with 9 bases spanning the gap. CDR3 in amino acids: CASSPEYYNSPLHF. The CDR3 region has the DNA TGTGCCAGCAGTCCTGAGTATTATAATTCACCCCTCCACTTT.

This clonotype occurred many times. CDR3 coding DNA: TGTGCCAGCAGCACAGGGAACAATCAGCCCCAGCATTTT. Protein sequence: CASSTGNNQPQHF. This chain links TRBV11-2 with TRBJ1-5; tentative D call: TRBD1 (6 bases). The CDR3 is 13 amino acids. Looked up from germline, CDR1 is SGHAT and CDR2 is FQNNGV. The V and J ends lost 5 bases and 3 bases respectively, with 8 bases between them.

The chain couples TRBV7-9 to TRBJ2-2; a weak D match, TRBD1 (6 bases). Germline CDR1 SEHNR, CDR2 FQNEAQ (reference sequence). V shed 5 bases and J shed 3 bases, with 19 bases lying between them. The CDR3 runs to 17 residues. CDR3 sequence: CASSPHRDVSHTGELFF. In nucleotides, the CDR3 is TGTGCCAGCAGCCCTCACAGGGACGTCTCTCACACCGGGGAGCTGTTTTTT.

This clonotype was observed at least ten times. This rearrangement joins TRBV20-1 to TRBJ1-2; 9 nucleotides line up with TRBD1. The V gene's germline CDR1 is DFQATT and CDR2 SNEGSKA (reference sequence). The CDR3 contains 16 residues. J was trimmed by 7 bases and V by 5 bases; bases with no gene match: 17. The CDR3 DNA is TGCAGTGCTCCCGGGAGGGGGGGACAGGGCTTGGGTGGCTACACCTTC. It codes for CSAPGRGGQGLGGYTF.

This clonotype was detected many times. This chain joins TRBV20-1 and TRBJ2-1; D is unclear. Per the germline V gene, CDR1 is DFQATT and CDR2 is SNEGSKA (reference sequence). This CDR3 region has 9 residues. V was clipped by 3 bases and J by 8 bases, with 2 bases between them. The CDR3 region has the DNA TGCAGTGCTAGCTATGAGCAGTTCTTC. Protein: CSASYEQFF.

This clonotype was counted ten times or more. The J gene is TRBJ1-1, the V gene TRBV18; no reliable D call. The CDR3 extends over 12 amino acids. The germline CDR1 and CDR2 sequences are KGHSH and LQKENI. The V and J ends lost 5 bases and 4 bases respectively, with 8 bases between them. CDR3 residues: CASSGQTTEAFF. The CDR3 nucleotides are TGTGCCAGCTCAGGGCAAACCACTGAAGCTTTCTTT. The full variable domain, its missing parts supplied by reference TRBV18 and TRBJ1-1, is NAGVMQNPRHLVRRRGQEARLRCSPMKGHSHVYWYRQLPEEGLKFMVYLQKENIIDESGMPKERFSAEFPKEGPSILRIQQVVRGDSAAYFCASSGQTTEAFFGQGTRLTVV.

The V call is TRBV7-2, the J call TRBJ2-4; possibly TRBD1 or TRBD2 for D (5 bases each). There are 15 residues in the CDR3. CDR1 is SGHTA and CDR2 is FQGNSA in the germline V gene. Deletions cut 3 bases from V and 6 bases from J, with 15 bases between. In DNA, the CDR3 is TGTGCCAGCAGCTTGGGACCTTCTAGAATAAACATTCAGTACTTC. Its translation is CASSLGPSRINIQYF.

The rearrangement joins TRBV18 to TRBJ2-1; a weak D match, TRBD1 (5 bases). Germline CDR1 and CDR2: KGHSH and LQKENI. With 2 bases removed from V and 11 bases from J, the gap between germline ends came to 13 bases. The CDR3 has 13 amino acids. The CDR3 DNA reads as TGTGCCAGCTCACCAAATAAACAGGATAAGCAGTTCTTC. Its translation is CASSPNKQDKQFF. Together with reference TRBV18 and TRBJ2-1, the CDR3 gives the full variable domain: NAGVMQNPRHLVRRRGQEARLRCSPMKGHSHVYWYRQLPEEGLKFMVYLQKENIIDESGMPKERFSAEFPKEGPSILRIQQVVRGDSAAYFCASSPNKQDKQFFGPGTRLTVL.

The table lists this clonotype with many counts. V is TRBV2 and J is TRBJ2-7, with 8 bases identical to TRBD2. CDR3 length equals 15 residues. V lost 1 base, J lost 2 bases, and 4 bases stayed unmatched. Germline V lookup: CDR1 SNHLY, CDR2 FYNNEI. As DNA, the CDR3 is TGTGCCAGCAGTGAAGGGTCGGGGGGGGCCTACGAGCAGTACTTC. Its protein is CASSEGSGGAYEQYF.

This clonotype has ten or more counts. The chain couples TRBV10-1 to TRBJ1-2; the match to TRBD1 covers 8 bases. Trimming took 5 bases from V and 7 from J; bases not matched to a gene: 12. Germline CDR1 and CDR2: WNHNN and SYGVQD (reference sequence). CDR3 size: 15 residues. CDR3 nucleotide sequence: TGCGCCAGCAGTTCCGGACAGGGTTTTACCCCTGGCTACACCTTC. It translates to CASSSGQGFTPGYTF.

This clonotype came up many times. The V call is TRBV7-8, the J call TRBJ1-3; unclear D gene. Germline V gene sequence: CDR1 SGHVS, CDR2 FQNEAQ. The V end lost 1 base, the J end lost 0 bases, and 10 bases lay between the germline ends. The CDR3 has 16 amino acids. CDR3 loop: CASSLGGRSSGNTIYF. The CDR3 DNA reads as TGTGCCAGCAGCTTAGGAGGTCGAAGCTCTGGAAACACCATATATTTT.

This clonotype showed up just a few times. The chain recombines TRBV7-2 with TRBJ1-5; possibly TRBD1 for D (5 bases). CDR1 SGHTA and CDR2 FQGNSA come from the germline V gene. The CDR3 is 16 amino acids. V shed 2 bases and J shed 2 bases, with 13 bases lying between them. CDR3 sequence reads: CASSLRVGAGNQPQHF. DNA of the CDR3: TGTGCCAGCAGCTTAAGGGTAGGGGCTGGCAATCAGCCCCAGCATTTT.